Presented here are 17 T cell receptor beta chains from one specimen sequenced in a study of T cells in tuberculosis. Clones were sequenced by immunoSEQ multiplex PCR, and TCRdb holds only the in-frame ones, with some missing. There are about 20,000 clones in the sample; over 75% occur only once, and around 15% lies in the top ten. Input material: PBMCs. The origin of the receptors is a donor aged 10-30 years with latent tuberculosis or without tuberculosis infection.

The chain uses TRBV27 and TRBJ1-1; perhaps TRBD1 as D (5 bases). CDR3 length: 14 residues. Germline CDR1 and CDR2: MNHEY and SMNVEV (reference sequence). Deletions cut 4 bases from V and 0 bases from J, with 9 bases between. The CDR3, as DNA: TGTGCCAGCAGTTCGGACACCTTGAACACTGAAGCTTTCTTT. Translated, it gives CASSSDTLNTEAFF.

Written as DNA, the CDR3 is TGTGCCAGCAGTAGGACACCAACTAATGAAAAACTGTTTTTT. It yields the protein CASSRTPTNEKLFF. The chain recombines TRBV6-5 with TRBJ1-4; TRBD1 is a possible D gene (5 bases). The germline gives CDR1 MNHEY, CDR2 SVGAGI. The V gene lost 5 bases and the J gene lost 0 bases, with 7 bases spanning the gap. The CDR3 length is 14 residues.

The V gene is TRBV30, the J gene TRBJ1-2; maybe TRBD1 (6 bases). Germline CDR1 GTSNPN, CDR2 SVGIG (reference sequence). This CDR3 comprises 13 residues. With 2 bases removed from V and 4 bases from J, the gap between germline ends came to 11 bases. In DNA form, the CDR3 reads TGTGCCTGGAGTACCTCAGGGGTCTATGGCTACACCTTC. It translates to CAWSTSGVYGYTF.

The chain combines TRBV7-2 with TRBJ1-5; the D is unclear. Germline CDR1 SGHTA, CDR2 FQGNSA. V was shortened by 2 bases and J by 7 bases, with 12 bases between the two germline ends. The CDR3 loop spans 14 amino acids. In DNA form, the CDR3 reads TGTGCCAGCAGCTTACAGTCGGGGAACCAGCCCCAGCATTTT. This translates into CASSLQSGNQPQHF.

This clone was seen only a few times. J is TRBJ1-2 and V is TRBV27; 12 bases agree with TRBD1. J lost 4 bases, V lost 5 bases, and 11 bases had no gene match. The V gene's germline CDR1 is MNHEY and CDR2 SMNVEV (reference sequence). This CDR3 comprises 17 residues. The CDR3 loop reads CASSPQPRDRGLYGYTF. CDR3 sequence (DNA): TGTGCCAGCAGTCCGCAACCCCGGGACAGGGGGCTCTATGGCTACACCTTC.

This clone was detected only once. This chain connects TRBV5-1 to TRBJ1-6, with 9 bases matching TRBD1. Looked up from germline, CDR1 is SGHRS and CDR2 is YFSETQ. The CDR3 covers 15 residues. The V segment lost 2 bases and the J segment 9 bases; nucleotides outside the gene matches: 6. CDR3 sequence: CASSFSGQGSSPLHF. The CDR3 DNA follows: TGCGCCAGCAGCTTTTCTGGACAGGGGAGTTCACCCCTCCACTTT.

The chain has TRBV15 and TRBJ1-1; 8 bases fit TRBD1. Germline values: CDR1 LNHNV, CDR2 YYDKDF (reference sequence). The J segment lost 1 base and the V segment lost 4 bases, leaving 2 bases of the junction unmatched. CDR3 length: 14 amino acids. The CDR3 loop reads CATSTDRGNTEAFF. The CDR3 DNA is TGTGCCACCAGCACAGACAGGGGGAACACTGAAGCTTTCTTT. The full variable domain, in which reference TRBV15 and TRBJ1-1 provide the parts outside the CDR3, is DAMVIQNPRYQVTQFGKPVTLSCSQTLNHNVMYWYQQKSSQAPKLLFHYYDKDFNNEADTPDNFQSRRPNTSFCFLDIRSPGLGDTAMYLCATSTDRGNTEAFFGQGTRLTVV.

The V call is TRBV9, the J call TRBJ2-7, with D maybe TRBD2 (5 bases). V shed 0 bases and J shed 6 bases, with 10 bases lying between them. This CDR3 is 13 amino acids long. Germline V gene data show CDR1 as SGDLS and CDR2 as YYNGEE. The CDR3, as DNA: TGTGCCAGCAGCGTAGTCGACGGGGTCGAGCAGTACTTC. Protein product: CASSVVDGVEQYF.

The genes are TRBV6-1 and TRBJ1-5, with D possibly TRBD1 on 6 matching bases. This CDR3 has 12 residues. Trimming shortened V by 8 bases and J by 6 bases, and 11 bases separated the two germline ends. Per the germline V gene, CDR1 is MNHNS and CDR2 is SASEGT. CDR3 in amino acids: CASGGGTQPQHF. The DNA for the CDR3 is TGTGCCAGCGGGGGGGGCACTCAGCCCCAGCATTTT.

The chain couples TRBV5-1 to TRBJ1-3; a possible D gene is TRBD1 (5 bases). The germline CDR1 and CDR2 sequences are SGHRS and YFSETQ. The CDR3 extends over 13 amino acids. V was clipped by 6 bases and J by 2 bases, with 9 bases between them. The CDR3 sequence: CASTRETGNTIYF. For the CDR3, the DNA is TGCGCCAGCACCAGGGAAACTGGAAACACCATATATTTT.

The genes are TRBV28 and TRBJ2-7; perhaps TRBD1 as D (5 bases). The CDR3 consists of 14 residues. Between the trimmed V and J ends, which lost 3 bases and 2 bases, there was a span of 11 bases. Looked up from germline, CDR1 is MDHEN and CDR2 is SYDVKM. The CDR3 spells CASSFVGETYEQYF. The CDR3 bases are TGTGCCAGCAGTTTTGTAGGGGAAACCTACGAGCAGTACTTC.

Here the CDR3 DNA reads TGTGCCTGGACCCCAGACAGACGCTCCTATAATTCACCCCTCCACTTT. It translates to CAWTPDRRSYNSPLHF. The V call is TRBV30, the J call TRBJ1-6; D might be TRBD1 (5 bases). The CDR3 sequence is 16 residues long. Germline assignment: CDR1 GTSNPN and CDR2 SVGIG (reference sequence). Trimming took 4 bases from V and 0 from J, leaving 13 bases between them.

The chain has TRBV5-6 and TRBJ1-2; D is possibly TRBD1 (6 bases). Germline CDR1 SGHDT, CDR2 YYEEEE. With 1 base removed from V and 7 bases from J, the gap between germline ends came to 14 bases. CDR3 length: 14 residues. In DNA form, the CDR3 reads TGTGCCAGCAGCTTGCTGGGGGCGATAGCTGGCTACACCTTC. As protein: CASSLLGAIAGYTF.

This clone was picked up one time. The chain employs TRBV25-1 and TRBJ2-2; no clear D gene. The CDR3 spans 14 residues. Deletions cut 6 bases from V and 1 base from J, with 9 bases between. CDR1 is MGHDK and CDR2 is SYGVNS in the germline V gene. The CDR3 spells CASRQHENTGELFF. DNA for the CDR3: TGTGCCAGCAGACAACATGAGAACACCGGGGAGCTGTTTTTT.

The chain uses TRBV7-2 and TRBJ1-2; possibly TRBD1 for D (6 bases). This CDR3 region has 13 residues. CDR1 is SGHTA and CDR2 is FQGNSA in the germline V gene. Deletions cut 5 bases from V and 6 bases from J, with 13 bases between. The CDR3 protein is CASSPTGNNGYTF. As DNA, the CDR3 is TGTGCCAGCAGCCCCACAGGGAACAATGGCTACACCTTC.

J is TRBJ2-2 and V is TRBV2; TRBD1 matches at 7 bases. Germline loops: CDR1 SNHLY, CDR2 FYNNEI. The CDR3 consists of 14 residues. Trimming at V came to 7 bases and at J to 7 bases, leaving 9 bases not matched to a gene. The CDR3: CASTRQGEIGELFF. The DNA of the CDR3 is TGTGCCAGCACCAGACAGGGCGAGATCGGGGAGCTGTTTTTT. The entire variable domain, with the rest obtained from reference TRBV2 and TRBJ2-2, is as follows: EPEVTQTPSHQVTQMGQEVILRCVPISNHLYFYWYRQILGQKVEFLVSFYNNEISEKSEIFDDQFSVERPDGSNFTLKIRSTKLEDSAMYFCASTRQGEIGELFFGEGSRLTVL.

V and J are TRBV2 and TRBJ2-7, with TRBD2 matching over 9 bases. From germline, CDR1 is SNHLY and CDR2 FYNNEI. V gave up 3 bases and J gave up 4 bases; unmatched junction bases: 4. The CDR3 is 14 amino acids. The CDR3 nucleotides are TGTGCCAGCAGTGAGGAGCTAGCGGGGTACGAGCAGTACTTC. Amino acid sequence: CASSEELAGYEQYF.